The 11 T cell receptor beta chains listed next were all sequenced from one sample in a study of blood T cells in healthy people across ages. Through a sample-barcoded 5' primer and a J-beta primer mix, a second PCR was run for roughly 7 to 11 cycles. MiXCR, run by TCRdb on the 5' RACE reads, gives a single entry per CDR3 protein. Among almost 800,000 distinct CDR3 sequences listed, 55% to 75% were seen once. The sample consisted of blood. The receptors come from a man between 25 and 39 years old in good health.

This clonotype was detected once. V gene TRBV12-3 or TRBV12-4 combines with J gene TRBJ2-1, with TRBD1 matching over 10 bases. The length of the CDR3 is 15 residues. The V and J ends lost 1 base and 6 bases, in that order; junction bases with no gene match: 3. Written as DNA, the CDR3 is TGTGCCAGCAGTTTAGATAGGACAGGGGGCAATGAGCAGTTCTTC. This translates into CASSLDRTGGNEQFF.

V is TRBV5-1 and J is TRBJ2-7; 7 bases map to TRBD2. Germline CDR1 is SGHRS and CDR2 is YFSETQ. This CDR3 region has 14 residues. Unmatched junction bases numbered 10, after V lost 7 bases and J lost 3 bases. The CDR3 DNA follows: TGCGCCAGCCGTCCTCCCGGACTAGACTACGAGCAGTACTTC. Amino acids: CASRPPGLDYEQYF. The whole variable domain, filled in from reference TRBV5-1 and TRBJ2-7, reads KAGVTQTPRYLIKTRGQQVTLSCSPISGHRSVSWYQQTPGQGLQFLFEYFSETQRNKGNFPGRFSGRQFSNSRSEMNVSTLELGDSALYLCASRPPGLDYEQYFGPGTRLTVT.

The CDR3 loop reads CASSLRGVTEKLFF. The CDR3 region has the DNA TGTGCCAGCAGCCTACGGGGGGTTACTGAAAAACTGTTTTTT. The rearrangement joins TRBV3-1 to TRBJ1-4, with a weak D call TRBD1 (5 bases). Between the trimmed V and J ends, which lost 4 bases and 7 bases, there was a span of 13 bases. This CDR3 has 14 amino acids. The germline V gene encodes CDR1 LGHDT and CDR2 YNNKEL (reference sequence).

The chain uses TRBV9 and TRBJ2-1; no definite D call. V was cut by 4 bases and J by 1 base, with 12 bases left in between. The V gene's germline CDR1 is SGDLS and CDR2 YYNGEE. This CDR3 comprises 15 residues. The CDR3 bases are TGTGCCAGCAGCTCAGGTCAGATATCCTACAATGAGCAGTTCTTC. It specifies CASSSGQISYNEQFF. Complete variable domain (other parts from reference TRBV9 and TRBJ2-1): DSGVTQTPKHLITATGQRVTLRCSPRSGDLSVYWYQQSLDQGLQFLIQYYNGEERAKGNILERFSAQQFPDLHSELNLSSLELGDSALYFCASSSGQISYNEQFFGPGTRLTVL.

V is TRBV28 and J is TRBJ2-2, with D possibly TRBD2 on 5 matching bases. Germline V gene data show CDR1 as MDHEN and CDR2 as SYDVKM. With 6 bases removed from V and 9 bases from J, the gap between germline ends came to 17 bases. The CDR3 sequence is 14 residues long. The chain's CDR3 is CASSPRLAGWELFF. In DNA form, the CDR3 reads TGTGCCAGCAGCCCTCGTCTAGCTGGCTGGGAGCTGTTTTTT.

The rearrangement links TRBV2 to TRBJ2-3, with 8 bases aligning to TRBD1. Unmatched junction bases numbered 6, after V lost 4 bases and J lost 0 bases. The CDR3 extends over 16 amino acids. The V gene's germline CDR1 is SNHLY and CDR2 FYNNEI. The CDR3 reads CASSGQGAFSTDTQYF. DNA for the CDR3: TGTGCCAGCAGTGGGCAGGGGGCTTTTAGCACAGATACGCAGTATTTT.

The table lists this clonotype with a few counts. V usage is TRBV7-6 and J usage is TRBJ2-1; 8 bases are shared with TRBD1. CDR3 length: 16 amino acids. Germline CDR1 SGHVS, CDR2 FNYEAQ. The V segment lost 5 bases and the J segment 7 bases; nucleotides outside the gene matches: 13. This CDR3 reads CASSEQGGPAPNEQFF. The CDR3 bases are TGTGCCAGCAGCGAACAGGGGGGACCAGCCCCTAATGAGCAGTTCTTC.

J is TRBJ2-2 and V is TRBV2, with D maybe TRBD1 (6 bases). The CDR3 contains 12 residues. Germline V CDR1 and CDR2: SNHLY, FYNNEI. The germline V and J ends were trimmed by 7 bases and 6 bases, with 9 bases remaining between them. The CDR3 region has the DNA TGTGCCAGCATTGAGGGGGCCGGGGAGCTGTTTTTT. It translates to CASIEGAGELFF. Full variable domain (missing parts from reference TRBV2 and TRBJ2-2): EPEVTQTPSHQVTQMGQEVILRCVPISNHLYFYWYRQILGQKVEFLVSFYNNEISEKSEIFDDQFSVERPDGSNFTLKIRSTKLEDSAMYFCASIEGAGELFFGEGSRLTVL.

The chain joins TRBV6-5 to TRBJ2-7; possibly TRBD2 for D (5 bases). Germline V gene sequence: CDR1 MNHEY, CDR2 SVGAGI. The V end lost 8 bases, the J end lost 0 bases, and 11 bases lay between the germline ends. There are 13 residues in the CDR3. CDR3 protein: CASGPGFSYEQYF. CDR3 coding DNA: TGTGCCAGCGGTCCGGGGTTCTCCTACGAGCAGTACTTC.

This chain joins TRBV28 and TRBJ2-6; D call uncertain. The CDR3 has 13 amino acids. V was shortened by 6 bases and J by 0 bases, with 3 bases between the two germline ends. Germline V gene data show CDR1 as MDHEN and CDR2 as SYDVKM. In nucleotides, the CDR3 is TGTGCCAGCAGGGCCTCTGGGGCCAACGTCCTGACTTTC. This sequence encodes CASRASGANVLTF.

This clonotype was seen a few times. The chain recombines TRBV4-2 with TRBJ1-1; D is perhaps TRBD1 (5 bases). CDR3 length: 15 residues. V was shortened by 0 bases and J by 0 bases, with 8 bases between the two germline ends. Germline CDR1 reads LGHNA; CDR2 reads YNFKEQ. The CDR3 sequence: CASSQDQGVNTEAFF. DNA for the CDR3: TGTGCCAGCAGCCAAGATCAGGGCGTGAACACTGAAGCTTTCTTT.